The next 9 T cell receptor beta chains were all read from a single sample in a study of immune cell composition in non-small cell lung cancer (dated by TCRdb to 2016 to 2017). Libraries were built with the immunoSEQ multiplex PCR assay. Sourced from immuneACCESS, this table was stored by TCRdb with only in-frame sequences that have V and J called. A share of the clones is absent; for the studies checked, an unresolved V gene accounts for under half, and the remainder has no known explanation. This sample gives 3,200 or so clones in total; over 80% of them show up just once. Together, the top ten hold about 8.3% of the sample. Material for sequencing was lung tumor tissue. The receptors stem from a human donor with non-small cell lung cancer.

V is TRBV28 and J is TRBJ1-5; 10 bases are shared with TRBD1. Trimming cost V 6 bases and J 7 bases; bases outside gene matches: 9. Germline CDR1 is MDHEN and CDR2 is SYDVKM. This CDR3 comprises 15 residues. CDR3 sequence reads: CASRSGQGEGQPQHF. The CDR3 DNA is TGTGCCAGCAGATCCGGACAGGGGGAGGGGCAGCCCCAGCATTTT.

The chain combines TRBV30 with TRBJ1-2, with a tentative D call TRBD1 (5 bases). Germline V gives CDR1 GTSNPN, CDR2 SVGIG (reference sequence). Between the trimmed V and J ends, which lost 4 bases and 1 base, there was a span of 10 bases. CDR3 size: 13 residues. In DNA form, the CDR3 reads TGTGCCTGGACCCAGGGATTTAACTATGGCTACACCTTC. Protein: CAWTQGFNYGYTF.

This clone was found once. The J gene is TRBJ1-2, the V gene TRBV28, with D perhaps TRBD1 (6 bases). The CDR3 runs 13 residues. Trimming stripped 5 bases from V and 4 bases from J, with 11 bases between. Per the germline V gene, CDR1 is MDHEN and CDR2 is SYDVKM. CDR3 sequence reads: CASSARDIYGYTF. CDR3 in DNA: TGTGCCAGCAGTGCCCGGGACATCTATGGCTACACCTTC.

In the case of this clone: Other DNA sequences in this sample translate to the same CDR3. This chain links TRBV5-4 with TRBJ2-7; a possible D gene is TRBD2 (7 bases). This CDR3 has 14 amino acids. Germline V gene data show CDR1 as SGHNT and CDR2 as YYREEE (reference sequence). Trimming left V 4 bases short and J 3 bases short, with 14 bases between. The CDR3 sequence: CASSPGGGSYEQYF. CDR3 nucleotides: TGTGCCAGCAGCCCCGGGGGCGGGAGCTACGAGCAGTACTTC. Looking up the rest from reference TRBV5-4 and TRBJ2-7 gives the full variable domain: ETGVTQSPTHLIKTRGQQVTLRCSSQSGHNTVSWYQQALGQGPQFIFQYYREEENGRGNFPPRFSGLQFPNYSSELNVNALELDDSALYLCASSPGGGSYEQYFGPGTRLTVT.

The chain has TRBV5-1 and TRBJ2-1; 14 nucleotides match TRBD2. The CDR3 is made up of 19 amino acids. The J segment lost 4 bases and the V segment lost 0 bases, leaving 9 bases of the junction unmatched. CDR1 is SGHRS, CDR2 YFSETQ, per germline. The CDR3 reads CASSLASGTSGSKYNEQFF. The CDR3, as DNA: TGCGCCAGCAGCTTGGCCTCCGGGACTAGCGGGAGTAAGTACAATGAGCAGTTCTTC.

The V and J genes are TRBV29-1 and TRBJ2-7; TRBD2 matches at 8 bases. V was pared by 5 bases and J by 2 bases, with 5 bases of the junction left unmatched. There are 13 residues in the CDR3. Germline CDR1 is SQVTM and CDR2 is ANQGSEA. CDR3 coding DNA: TGCAGCGTTCTGATTAGCGGGGCCTACGAGCAGTACTTC. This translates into CSVLISGAYEQYF.

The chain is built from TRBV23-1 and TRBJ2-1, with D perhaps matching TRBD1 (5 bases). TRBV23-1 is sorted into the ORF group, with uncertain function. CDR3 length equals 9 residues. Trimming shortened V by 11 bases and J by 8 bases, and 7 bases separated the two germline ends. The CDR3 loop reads CALGDEQFF. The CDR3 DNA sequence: TGCGCCTTAGGGGATGAGCAGTTCTTC.

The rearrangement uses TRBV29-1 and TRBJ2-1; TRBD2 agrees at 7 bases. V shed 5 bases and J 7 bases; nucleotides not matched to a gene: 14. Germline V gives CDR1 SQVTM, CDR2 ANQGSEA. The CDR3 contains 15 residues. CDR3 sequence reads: CSVNREDRFSNEQFF. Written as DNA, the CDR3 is TGCAGCGTTAACCGGGAGGACCGATTTTCAAATGAGCAGTTCTTC.

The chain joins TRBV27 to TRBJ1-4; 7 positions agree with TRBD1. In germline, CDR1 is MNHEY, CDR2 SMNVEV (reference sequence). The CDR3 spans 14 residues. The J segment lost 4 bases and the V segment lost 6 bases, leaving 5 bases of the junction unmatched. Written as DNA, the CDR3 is TGTGCCAGCAGCCAGGGGGACAGTAATGAAAAACTGTTTTTT. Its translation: CASSQGDSNEKLFF.